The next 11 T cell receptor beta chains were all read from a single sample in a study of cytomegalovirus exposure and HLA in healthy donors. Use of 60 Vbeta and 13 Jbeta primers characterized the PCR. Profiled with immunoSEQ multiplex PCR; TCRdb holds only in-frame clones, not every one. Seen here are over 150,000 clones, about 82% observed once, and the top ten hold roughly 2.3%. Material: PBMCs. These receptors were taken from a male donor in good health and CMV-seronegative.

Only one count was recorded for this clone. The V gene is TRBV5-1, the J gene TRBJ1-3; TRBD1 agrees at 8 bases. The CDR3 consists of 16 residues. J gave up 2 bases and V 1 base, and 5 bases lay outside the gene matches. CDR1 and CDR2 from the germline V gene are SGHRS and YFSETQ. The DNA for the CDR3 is TGCGCCAGCAGCTTGACACAGACAGGGGCTGGAAACACCATATATTTT. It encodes CASSLTQTGAGNTIYF.

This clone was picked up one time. The CDR3 loop reads CASSLMDRRAYEQYF. For the CDR3, the DNA is TGCGCCAGCAGCTTGATGGACAGGCGAGCCTACGAGCAGTACTTC. The chain links TRBV4-1 to TRBJ2-7, with 7 nucleotides matching TRBD1. After removal of 5 bases from V and 2 bases from J, the junction contained 9 bases not matched to a gene. The V gene's germline CDR1 is MGHRA and CDR2 YSYEKL. The CDR3 totals 15 residues.

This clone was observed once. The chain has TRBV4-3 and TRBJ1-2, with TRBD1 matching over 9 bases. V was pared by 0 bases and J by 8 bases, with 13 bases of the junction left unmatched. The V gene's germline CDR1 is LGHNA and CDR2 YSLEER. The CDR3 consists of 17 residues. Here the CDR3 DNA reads TGCGCCAGCAGCCAAGACGCTACCGGACAGGGGATTGGCGGCTACACCTTC. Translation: CASSQDATGQGIGGYTF.

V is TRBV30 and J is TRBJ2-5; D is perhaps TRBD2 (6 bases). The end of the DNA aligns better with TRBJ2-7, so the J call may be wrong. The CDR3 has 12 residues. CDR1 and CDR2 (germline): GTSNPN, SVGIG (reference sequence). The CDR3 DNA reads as TGTGCCTGGACGGGGCCGCGGGGCGAGCAGTACTTC. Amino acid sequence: CAWTGPRGEQYF.

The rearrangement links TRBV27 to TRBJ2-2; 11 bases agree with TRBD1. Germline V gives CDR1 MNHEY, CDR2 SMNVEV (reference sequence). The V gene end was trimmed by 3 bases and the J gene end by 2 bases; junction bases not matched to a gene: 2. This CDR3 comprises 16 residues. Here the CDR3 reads CASSFWTGGNTGELFF. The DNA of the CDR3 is TGTGCCAGCAGTTTTTGGACAGGGGGCAACACCGGGGAGCTGTTTTTT.

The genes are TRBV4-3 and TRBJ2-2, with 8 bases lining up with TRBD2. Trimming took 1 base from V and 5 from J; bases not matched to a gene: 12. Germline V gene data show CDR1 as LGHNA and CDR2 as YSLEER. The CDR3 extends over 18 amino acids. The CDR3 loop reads CASSQALHGGAQTGELFF. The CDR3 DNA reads TGCGCCAGCAGCCAAGCACTTCACGGGGGGGCTCAGACCGGGGAGCTGTTTTTT.

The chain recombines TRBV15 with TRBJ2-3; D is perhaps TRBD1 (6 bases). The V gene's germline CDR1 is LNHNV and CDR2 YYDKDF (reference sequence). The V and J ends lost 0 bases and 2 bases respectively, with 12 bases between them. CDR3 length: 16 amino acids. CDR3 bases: TGTGCCACCAGCAGAGAAACAGGGCCAAACACAGATACGCAGTATTTT. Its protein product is CATSRETGPNTDTQYF.

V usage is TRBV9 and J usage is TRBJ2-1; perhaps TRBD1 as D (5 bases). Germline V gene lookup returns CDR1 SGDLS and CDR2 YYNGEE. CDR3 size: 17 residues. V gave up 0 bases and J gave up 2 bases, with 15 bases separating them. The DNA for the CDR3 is TGTGCCAGCAGCGTAGCTTTCAGTAAGGGGCCCTACAATGAGCAGTTCTTC. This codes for CASSVAFSKGPYNEQFF.

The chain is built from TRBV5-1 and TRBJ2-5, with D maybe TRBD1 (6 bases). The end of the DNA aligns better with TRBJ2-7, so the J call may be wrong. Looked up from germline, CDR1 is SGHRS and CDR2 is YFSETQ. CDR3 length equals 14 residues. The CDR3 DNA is TGCGCCAGCAGTTCGGGACACCCTGCCTACGAGCAGTACTTC. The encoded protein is CASSSGHPAYEQYF.

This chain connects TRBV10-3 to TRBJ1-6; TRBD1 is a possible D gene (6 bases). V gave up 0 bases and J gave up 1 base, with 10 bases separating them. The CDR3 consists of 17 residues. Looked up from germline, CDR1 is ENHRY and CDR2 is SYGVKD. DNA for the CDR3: TGTGCCATCAGTGAGTCGGGGGGGCTGTCCTATAATTCACCCCTCCACTTT. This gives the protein CAISESGGLSYNSPLHF.

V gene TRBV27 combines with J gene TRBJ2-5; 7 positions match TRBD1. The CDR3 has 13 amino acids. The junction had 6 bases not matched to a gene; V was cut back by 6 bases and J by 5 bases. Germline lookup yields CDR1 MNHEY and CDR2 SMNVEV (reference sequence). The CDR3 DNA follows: TGTGCCAGCAGCCGAAGGGGGCGGGAGACCCAGTACTTC. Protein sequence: CASSRRGRETQYF.